This T cell receptor beta chain was recovered during a study of OX40 agonist ivuxolimab in advanced cancers. Overall study: At doses from 0.01 to 10 mg/kg, patients were given intravenous ivuxolimab every 2 weeks. People who had prior anti-PD-1, anti-PD-L1 or anti-CTLA-4 therapy could take part, and around 40% had some.

Germline lookup yields CDR1 KGHSH and CDR2 LQKENI. This CDR3 spans 18 amino acids. The trim removed 0 bases at V and 6 bases at J, leaving 14 bases unmatched. This clone was seen only once. Sequenced by immunoSEQ multiplex PCR; TCRdb stores in-frame clones only, minus some. Of around 58,000 clones detected, almost 95% appear once; the ten largest clones hold roughly 19%. This chain uses TRBV18 with TRBJ2-1; TRBD2 aligns across 7 bases. The origin of this receptor is an adult with an advanced solid tumor such as melanoma, head and neck, liver or kidney cancer. This specimen consisted of CD4+ or CD8+ T cells sorted from blood, obtained in a trial of the OX40 agonist ivuxolimab. CDR3 protein: CASSPPGPWGRAPNEQFF. In nucleotides, the CDR3 is TGTGCCAGCTCACCACCCGGTCCCTGGGGGAGGGCCCCCAATGAGCAGTTCTTC.